This TCR beta chain stems from a study of T cells in Graves' hyperthyroidism and ophthalmopathy. This clonotype was recorded many times. As yet, its antigen is unknown. V was cut by 8 bases and J by 0 bases, with 9 bases left in between. Germline-derived CDR1 and CDR2 are KGHDR and SFDVKD. The length of the CDR3 is 13 residues. A patient was excluded if there was uncontrolled infection, other autoimmune disease, pregnancy or lactation. Regions amplified from RNA transcripts were the TCR beta CDR3 regions. HTBI primers were used for first-round RT-PCR of the TCR CDR3. TCRdb processed the multiplex PCR reads anew with MiXCR; each CDR3 protein has one entry. The table records approximately 500,000 distinct CDR3 sequences, 46% of them present only once. Broader study findings: Among thyroid clonotypes expanded above 0.001, most also appeared in blood. Using 13 V-J features, a model discriminated ophthalmopathy from stable hyperthyroidism.

V is TRBV24-1 and J is TRBJ1-1; a weak D match, TRBD1 (6 bases). The sequenced material came from peripheral blood or thyroid tissue (not recorded which). The TCR sequence derives from a woman aged 18-29 years with Graves' hyperthyroidism. As DNA, the CDR3 is TGTGCCACCACTGGGGGCCTGAACACTGAAGCTTTCTTT. It yields the protein CATTGGLNTEAFF.